The sample holds one count of the clone carrying this T cell receptor (beta chain). The record originates from a study of blood T cell repertoires in COVID-19. Across the study: Sites in the United States, Italy and Spain provided acute and convalescent COVID-19 samples. The cDNA or gDNA used as material had been derived from T cells, B-cell-depleted T cells, or PBMCs.

Authors' data handling: Researchers report that nucleated cell counts were estimated from reference gene primer amplification. Libraries were prepared by immunoSEQ multiplex PCR; TCRdb keeps only in-frame clonotypes and omits some of them. V and J calls plus clone size are reproduced from that table; the DNA served to infer D and trimming. Among 220,000 or so clones listed, roughly 89% were seen once. The CDR3 is 15 residues long. Germline values: CDR1 SGHRS, CDR2 YFSETQ. The trim removed 2 bases at V and 2 bases at J, leaving 2 bases unmatched. Sequenced material: peripheral blood. The V call is TRBV5-1, the J call TRBJ2-5; 11 bases align to TRBD2. The origin of this receptor is a man in his sixties who had recovered from COVID-19. DNA of the CDR3: TGCGCCAGCAGCTTTGGGACTAGCGGACAAGAGACCCAGTACTTC. It yields the protein CASSFGTSGQETQYF.